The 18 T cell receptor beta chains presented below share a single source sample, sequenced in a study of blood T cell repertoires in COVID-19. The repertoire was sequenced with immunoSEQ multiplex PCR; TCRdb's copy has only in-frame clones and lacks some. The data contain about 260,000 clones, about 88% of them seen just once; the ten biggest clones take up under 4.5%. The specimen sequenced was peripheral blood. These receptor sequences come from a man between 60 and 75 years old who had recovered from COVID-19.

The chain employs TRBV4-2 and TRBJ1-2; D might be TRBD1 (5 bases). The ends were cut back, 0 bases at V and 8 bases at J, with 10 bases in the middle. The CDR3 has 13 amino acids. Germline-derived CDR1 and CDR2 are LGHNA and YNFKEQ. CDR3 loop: CASSQEVGGGYTF. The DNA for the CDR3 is TGTGCCAGCAGCCAAGAAGTCGGGGGAGGCTACACCTTC.

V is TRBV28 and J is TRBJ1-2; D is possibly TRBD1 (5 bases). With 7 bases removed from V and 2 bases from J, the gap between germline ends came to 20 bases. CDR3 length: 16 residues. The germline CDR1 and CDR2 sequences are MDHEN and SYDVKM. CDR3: CASTLWSGIPNYGYTF. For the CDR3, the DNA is TGTGCCAGCACCCTATGGTCAGGGATCCCCAACTATGGCTACACCTTC.

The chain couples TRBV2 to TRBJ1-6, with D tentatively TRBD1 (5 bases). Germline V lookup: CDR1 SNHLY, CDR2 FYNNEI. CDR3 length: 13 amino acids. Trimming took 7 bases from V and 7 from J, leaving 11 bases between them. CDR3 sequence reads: CASKQNRNSPLHF. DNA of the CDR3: TGTGCCAGCAAACAAAACAGGAATTCACCCCTCCACTTT.

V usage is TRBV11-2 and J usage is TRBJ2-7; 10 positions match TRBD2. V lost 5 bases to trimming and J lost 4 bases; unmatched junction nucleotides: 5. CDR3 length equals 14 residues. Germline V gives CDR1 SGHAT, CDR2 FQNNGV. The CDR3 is CASSGTSGVYEQYF. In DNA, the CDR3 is TGTGCCAGCAGCGGAACTAGCGGGGTTTACGAGCAGTACTTC.

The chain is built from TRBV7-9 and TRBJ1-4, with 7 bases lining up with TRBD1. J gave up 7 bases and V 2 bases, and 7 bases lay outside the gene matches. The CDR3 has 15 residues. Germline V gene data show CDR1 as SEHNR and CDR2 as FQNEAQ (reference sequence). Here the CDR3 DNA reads TGTGCCAGCAGCTTACGACAGGGTGAGGGTGAAAAACTGTTTTTT. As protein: CASSLRQGEGEKLFF.

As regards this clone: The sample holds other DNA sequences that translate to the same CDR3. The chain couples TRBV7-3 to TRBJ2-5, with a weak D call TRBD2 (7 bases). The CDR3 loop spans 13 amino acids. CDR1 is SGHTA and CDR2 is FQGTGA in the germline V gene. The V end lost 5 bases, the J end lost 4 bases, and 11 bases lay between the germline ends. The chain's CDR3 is CASSGGAGETQYF. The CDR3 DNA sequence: TGTGCCAGCAGCGGGGGGGCCGGAGAGACCCAGTACTTC.

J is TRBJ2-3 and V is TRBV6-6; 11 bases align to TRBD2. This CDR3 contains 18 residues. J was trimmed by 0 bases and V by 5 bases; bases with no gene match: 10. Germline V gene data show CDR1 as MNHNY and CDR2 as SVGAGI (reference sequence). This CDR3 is CASSPPTSGKSSTDTQYF. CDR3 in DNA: TGTGCCAGCAGTCCGCCGACTAGCGGGAAATCTAGCACAGATACGCAGTATTTT.

Here the CDR3 DNA reads TGTGCCAGCAGCCGGACGGGGCAGGGGATCATGAACACTGAAGCTTTCTTT. The encoded protein is CASSRTGQGIMNTEAFF. The chain recombines TRBV7-3 with TRBJ1-1; tentative D call: TRBD1 (6 bases). The CDR3 spans 17 residues. V lost 5 bases and J 0 bases, leaving 19 bases between the germline ends. The germline CDR1 and CDR2 sequences are SGHTA and FQGTGA.

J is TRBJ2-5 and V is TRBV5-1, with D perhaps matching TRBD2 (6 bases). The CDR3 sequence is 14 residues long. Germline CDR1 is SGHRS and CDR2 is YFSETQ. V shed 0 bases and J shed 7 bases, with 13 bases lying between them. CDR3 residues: CASSLGRELVTQYF. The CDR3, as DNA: TGCGCCAGCAGCTTGGGGAGGGAGTTAGTGACCCAGTACTTC.

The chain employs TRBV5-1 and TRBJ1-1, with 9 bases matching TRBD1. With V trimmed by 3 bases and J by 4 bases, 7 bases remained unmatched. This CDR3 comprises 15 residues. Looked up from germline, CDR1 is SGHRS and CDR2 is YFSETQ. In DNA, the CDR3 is TGCGCCAGCAGCTCAAACAGGGGGCCGGGCACTGAAGCTTTCTTT. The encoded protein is CASSSNRGPGTEAFF.

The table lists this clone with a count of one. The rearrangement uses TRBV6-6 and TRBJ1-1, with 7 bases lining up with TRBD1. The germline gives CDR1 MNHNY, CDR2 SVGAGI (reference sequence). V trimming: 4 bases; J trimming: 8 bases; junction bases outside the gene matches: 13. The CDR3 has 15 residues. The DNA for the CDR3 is TGTGCCAGCAGTTTCTCGACAGGGAGTATCAGAGAAGCTTTCTTT. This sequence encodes CASSFSTGSIREAFF.

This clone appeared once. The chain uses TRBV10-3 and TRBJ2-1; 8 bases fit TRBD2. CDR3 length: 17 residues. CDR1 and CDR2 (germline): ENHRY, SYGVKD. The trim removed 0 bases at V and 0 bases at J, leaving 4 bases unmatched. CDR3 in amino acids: CAISESSGALSYNEQFF. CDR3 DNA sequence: TGTGCCATCAGTGAGTCTAGCGGGGCCCTCTCCTACAATGAGCAGTTCTTC.

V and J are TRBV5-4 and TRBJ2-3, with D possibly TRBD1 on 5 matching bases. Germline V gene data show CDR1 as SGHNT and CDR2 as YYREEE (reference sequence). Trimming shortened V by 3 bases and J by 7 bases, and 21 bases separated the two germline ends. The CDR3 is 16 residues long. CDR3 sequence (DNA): TGTGCCAGCAGCTCAGAACGGCCCAGGGCGGTCAATACGCAGTATTTT. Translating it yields CASSSERPRAVNTQYF.

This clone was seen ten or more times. The CDR3 is CASSLYEGDSPLHF. Written as DNA, the CDR3 is TGCGCCAGCAGCTTGTATGAGGGGGATTCACCCCTCCACTTT. The chain recombines TRBV5-1 with TRBJ1-6, with D possibly being TRBD1 (6 bases). There are 14 residues in the CDR3. Trimming pared 1 base from V and 8 bases from J, leaving 10 bases between. In germline, CDR1 is SGHRS, CDR2 YFSETQ.

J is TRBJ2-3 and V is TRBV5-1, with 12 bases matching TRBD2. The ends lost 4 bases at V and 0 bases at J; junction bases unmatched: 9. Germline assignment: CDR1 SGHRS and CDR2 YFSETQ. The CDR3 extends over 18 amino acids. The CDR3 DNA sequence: TGCGCCAGCAGCCGCGGACTAGCGGGGTACACTAGCACAGATACGCAGTATTTT. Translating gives CASSRGLAGYTSTDTQYF.

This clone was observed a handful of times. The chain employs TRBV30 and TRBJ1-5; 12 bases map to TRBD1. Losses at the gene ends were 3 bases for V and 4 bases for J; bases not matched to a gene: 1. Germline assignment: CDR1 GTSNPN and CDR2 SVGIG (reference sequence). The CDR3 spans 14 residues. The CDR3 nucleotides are TGTGCCTGGAGGGGACAGGGGGCGAATCAGCCCCAGCATTTT. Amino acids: CAWRGQGANQPQHF.

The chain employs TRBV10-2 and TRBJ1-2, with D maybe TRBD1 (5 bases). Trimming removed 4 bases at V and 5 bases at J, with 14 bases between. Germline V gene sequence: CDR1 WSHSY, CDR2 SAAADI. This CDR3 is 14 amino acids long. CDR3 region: CASSAAGRGYGYTF. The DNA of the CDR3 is TGCGCCAGCAGTGCCGCAGGCCGGGGGTATGGCTACACCTTC.

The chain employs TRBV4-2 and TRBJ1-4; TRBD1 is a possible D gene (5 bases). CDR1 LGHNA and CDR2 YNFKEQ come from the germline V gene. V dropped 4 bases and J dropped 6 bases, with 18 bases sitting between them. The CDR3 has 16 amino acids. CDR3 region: CASSPRSITGDEKLFF. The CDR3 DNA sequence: TGTGCCAGCAGCCCCCGATCAATTACAGGAGATGAAAAACTGTTTTTT.